These T cell receptor beta chains were read from a single sample in a study of blood T cells in healthy people across ages. TCRdb analysed the 5' RACE reads with MiXCR anew, one entry per CDR3 protein. Of about 630,000 distinct CDR3 sequences listed, around 20% are singletons. The sequenced sample was blood. The receptor source for this set is an older man in good health. Each CDR3 is given with its conserved first and last residue. Each record gives: clone size, J gene, D gene, V gene, CDR3 DNA, CDR3 protein. A D gene is named only where the DNA matches it firmly. Expanded clones are given a class, and other clones once, few, many or no size at all.

>few|TRBJ2-1|-|TRBV9
TGTGCCAGCAGCGTAGTGGGGAGCTCCTACAATGAGCAGTTCTTC
CASSVVGSSYNEQFF
>few|TRBJ1-2|-|TRBV6-2/TRBV6-3
TGTGCCAGCAGTATAAATTCTAACTATGGCTACACCTTC
CASSINSNYGYTF
>-|TRBJ2-2|-|TRBV9
TGTGCCAGCAGCGTGGCCCCGTCGAACACCGGGGAGCTGTTTTTT
CASSVAPSNTGELFF
>few|TRBJ1-4|-|TRBV20-1
TGCAGTGCGCCGACAGGTAGAGGTGAAAAACTGTTTTTT
CSAPTGRGEKLFF
>few|TRBJ2-2|-|TRBV2
TGTGCCAGTAGGACTGATTACACCGGGGAGCTGTTTTTT
CASRTDYTGELFF
>-|TRBJ2-7|-|TRBV7-2
TGTGCCAGCAGCTTAGTGCGGGATGATTACGAGCAGTACTTC
CASSLVRDDYEQYF
>few|TRBJ1-5|-|TRBV3-1
TGTGCCAGCAGCCGAGACAAAAATCAGCCCCAGCATTTT
CASSRDKNQPQHF
>few|TRBJ1-6|-|TRBV11-2
TGTGCCAGCAGCTTAACCCCCAGTCTCCTCGGCAAGTCGCCCCTCCACTTT
CASSLTPSLLGKSPLHF
>-|TRBJ1-1|-|TRBV14
TGTGCCAGCAGCCAAACTCCGATTGAAGCTTTCTTT
CASSQTPIEAFF
>few|TRBJ2-5|TRBD2|TRBV10-2
TGCGCCAGCAGTGAGCCCTTCGGACTAGCGGCACAAGAGACCCAGTACTTC
CASSEPFGLAAQETQYF
>few|TRBJ2-7|-|TRBV20-1
TGCAGTGCTAGAGATCAAACAACCAGGGCTTACGAGCAGTACTTC
CSARDQTTRAYEQYF
>-|TRBJ2-1|-|TRBV12-3/TRBV12-4
TGTGCCAGCAGAACTGACGTTAGCTCCTACAATGAGCAGTTCTTC
CASRTDVSSYNEQFF
>-|TRBJ1-4|TRBD1|TRBV9
TGTGCCAGCAGCGCGCGGGACAGGCTGAATGAAAAACTGTTTTTT
CASSARDRLNEKLFF
>-|TRBJ2-1|-|TRBV30
TGTGCCTGGAGTGTAGCCTTCCCAGGGCAGTTCTTC
CAWSVAFPGQFF
>-|TRBJ2-5|TRBD1|TRBV12-3/TRBV12-4
TGTGCCAGCGGACAGGGGGTTGGTCTGGAGACCCAGTACTTC
CASGQGVGLETQYF
>-|TRBJ1-4|TRBD1|TRBV6-1
TGTGCCAGCAGGACCGGGACAGTATTTACGGCTAATGAAAAACTGTTTTTT
CASRTGTVFTANEKLFF
>-|TRBJ2-5|TRBD2|TRBV2
TGTGCCAGCAGTGTACTAGCGGACGGGGAGACCCAGTACTTC
CASSVLADGETQYF
>-|TRBJ1-2|-|TRBV20-1
TGCAGTGCTAGAGATACGTCTACGGAGCCTGGCTACACCTTC
CSARDTSTEPGYTF
>once|TRBJ1-2|-|TRBV7-2
TGTGCCTGCAGCTTAGTTGAAGGGCAGTATGGCTACACCTTC
CACSLVEGQYGYTF
>-|TRBJ1-4|-|TRBV20-1
TGCACCGACTCTGACAGGTCTAATGAAAAACTGTTTTTT
CTDSDRSNEKLFF
>-|TRBJ1-5|TRBD1|TRBV6-5
TGTGCCAGCAGTTACTCGGGACAGCTCCTCCCGGCCCAGCATTTT
CASSYSGQLLPAQHF
>few|TRBJ1-4|TRBD1|TRBV9
TGTACCAGCAGCGTAGAAACAGGGGAAAAACTATTTTTT
CTSSVETGEKLFF
>few|TRBJ1-2|-|TRBV20-1
TGCAGTGCTAGAGAGGTCGCTAACTATGGCTACACCTTC
CSAREVANYGYTF
>-|TRBJ2-3|TRBD2|TRBV28
TGTGCCAGCAGTTTTAACGGGAGGAGGGGAAGAGATACGCAGTATTTT
CASSFNGRRGRDTQYF
>once|TRBJ2-1|TRBD2|TRBV3-1
TGTGCCAGCAGCCCTGGAGCGGGAGGGTCATACAATGAGCAGTTCTTC
CASSPGAGGSYNEQFF
>-|TRBJ2-4|-|TRBV21-1
TGTGCCAGCAGCCGACAGGGCCCCGGTAAAAACATTCAGTACTTC
CASSRQGPGKNIQYF
>few|TRBJ2-2|-|TRBV19
TGTGCCAGTAAAACAGGGACTACTTTGACCGGGGAGCTGTTTTTT
CASKTGTTLTGELFF
>-|TRBJ2-1|TRBD1|TRBV6-2/TRBV6-3
TGTGCCAGCAGTTCGGGACAGCTCATCAATGAGCAGTTCTTC
CASSSGQLINEQFF
>few|TRBJ2-7|-|TRBV4-1
TGCGCCAGCAGCCGAGGGGACAAACCCTACGAGCAGTACTTC
CASSRGDKPYEQYF
>-|TRBJ2-3|TRBD2|TRBV20-1
TGCAGTGCTAGAGTTGCGTCTAGCGGGCTTAGCACAGATACGCAGTATTTT
CSARVASSGLSTDTQYF
>-|TRBJ2-2|TRBD2|TRBV10-3
TGTGCCATCAGTAATCTAGCGGGAGGATTTGGGGAGCTGTTTTTT
CAISNLAGGFGELFF
>few|TRBJ1-5|-|TRBV12-3/TRBV12-4
-
CASSSSGNNQPQHF
>few|TRBJ2-1|-|TRBV7-2
TGTGCCAGCAGCTTACCTGACGCGAGCTCCTACAGTGAGCAGTTCTTC
CASSLPDASSYSEQFF
>-|TRBJ2-3|-|TRBV20-1
TGCAGTGCTAGTATGGCAGGGGCAGATACGCAGTATTTT
CSASMAGADTQYF
>-|TRBJ2-1|-|TRBV7-2
TGTGCCAGCAGCTTAGTAGGGGGGGCCTACAATGAGCAGTTCTTC
CASSLVGGAYNEQFF
>-|TRBJ2-1|TRBD2|TRBV20-1
TGCAGTGCTATGGCTAGCGGCAATGAGCAGTTCTTC
CSAMASGNEQFF
>-|TRBJ2-5|-|TRBV30
TGTGCCTGCTCCCGAGGGTTGGGCGAAGAGACCCAGTACTTC
CACSRGLGEETQYF
>many|TRBJ2-1|-|TRBV7-8
TGTGCCAGCAGCTCCGGGATTTGGAGGGGGCTTGACGATGAGCAGTTCTTC
CASSSGIWRGLDDEQFF
>few|TRBJ2-3|TRBD2|TRBV20-1
TGCAGTGCGCAACTAGCGGGTCGCACAGATACGCAGTATTTT
CSAQLAGRTDTQYF
>-|TRBJ2-1|-|TRBV28
TGTGCCAGCCCCATGGCTCTTTACAATGAGCAGTTCTTC
CASPMALYNEQFF
>-|TRBJ2-3|TRBD2|TRBV3-1
TGTGCCAGCAGCCAAGCAGCGGGAGGGACAGATACGCAGTATTTT
CASSQAAGGTDTQYF
>few|TRBJ2-7|TRBD2|TRBV7-2
TGTGCCAGCAGCCGGTCGGGACTAGCGACTCCCTACGAGCAGTACTTC
CASSRSGLATPYEQYF
>few|TRBJ2-5|-|TRBV6-6
TGTGCCAGCAGCCCATCTAGCTACTCCTACGGGCAGTACTTC
CASSPSSYSYGQYF
>-|TRBJ2-4|TRBD2|TRBV29-1
TGCAGCGTTGAAGAGGGGACTAGCGGGAGAACCCTTCAGTACTTC
CSVEEGTSGRTLQYF
>few|TRBJ1-6|-|TRBV10-1
TGCGCCAGCAGTGAGACGGTTAATTCACCCCTCCACTTT
CASSETVNSPLHF
>many|TRBJ2-3|-|TRBV4-3
TGCGCCAGCAGCCAAACCCCGACAGATACGCAGTATTTT
CASSQTPTDTQYF
>-|TRBJ1-2|-|TRBV9
TGTGCCAGCAGCGTAGCGTGGGACTGTGGCTACACCTTC
CASSVAWDCGYTF
>-|TRBJ1-4|-|TRBV28
TGTGCCGGCAGCGAGCACACAAATGAAAAACTGTTTTTT
CAGSEHTNEKLFF
>few|TRBJ2-7|TRBD1|TRBV5-1
TGCGCCAGCAGGCTGTACGGACAGGAGATCTACGAGCAGTACTTC
CASRLYGQEIYEQYF
>many|TRBJ2-1|TRBD2|TRBV20-1
TGCAGCACGATGGGAGGGGACTACAATGAGCAGTTCTTC
CSTMGGDYNEQFF
>-|TRBJ1-1|TRBD1|TRBV20-1
TGCAGTGCTAGTATGGGACAGTTGAACACTGAAGCTTTCTTT
CSASMGQLNTEAFF
>-|TRBJ2-7|-|TRBV4-3
TGCGCCAGCAGCCACTCACAGGGAGCCTACGAGCAGTACTTC
CASSHSQGAYEQYF
>few|TRBJ2-2|-|TRBV7-9
TGTGCCAGCAGGATAGCGGAGCTGAACACCGGGGAGCCGTTTTTT
CASRIAELNTGEPFF